This TCR beta chain was recorded in a study of blood T cell repertoires in COVID-19 (dated by TCRdb to the early 2020s). Regarding the study in general: Collaborator samples came from the United States, Italy and Spain and covered acute and convalescent phases of COVID-19. Deeply sampled blood TCRbeta repertoires from subjects exposed to, actively infected with, or recovered from COVID-19 were included in the dataset. Sample metadata almost always included a de-identified subject ID, COVID-19 status, age in years and sex. Where HLA class I and class II types were available, the types were taken from metadata supplied by the sample provider, not from assay-based typing. The material from the prospective study consisted of cDNA or gDNA derived from T cells, B-cell-depleted T cells, or PBMCs. The repertoires were released in a freely available public database intended as a resource for research on the immune response to SARS-CoV-2. Samples were obtained from the ongoing ImmuneRACE study (first 160 participants) and from about 1,300 subjects provided by 6 global collaborators.

Details on this clone: It lacks a known antigen. Per-nucleotide qualities are absent, and no much larger clonotype sits a single base away.

TCRbeta CDR3 regions were amplified from genomic DNA by means of the immunoSEQ Assay, a bias-controlled multiplex PCR. The authors' pipeline ran thus. The number of nucleated cells in each sample was estimated by amplification of reference gene primers within the assay. To quantify the absolute abundance of each unique TCRbeta CDR3 rearrangement, sequence reads were collapsed and filtered. For each sample, productive Simpson clonality was calculated as the square root of Simpson's diversity index over productive rearrangements. TCRdb stores this immuneACCESS table with in-frame sequences only. Part of the clones is absent; in the studies checked, under half of the shortfall reflects unresolved V genes, and no reason is known for the rest. That table supplies the V and J calls and clone size; D and trimming were determined from the DNA. This sample is represented by some 390,000 clones; over 75% of them were singletons. Approximately 1.2% of the sample belongs to the ten largest clones.

CDR1 and CDR2, per the germline V gene (reference sequence), are MNHNY and SVGAGI. The CDR3 has 14 amino acids, counting the end cysteine and phenylalanine. The CDR3 DNA has 42 bases and is translated from base 1. The V end gives up 6 bases and the J end 4 bases, leaving 5 bases in the junction not matched to a gene. Summary of the overall study and its limitations: How much clinical and demographic metadata was included differed by source and by participant, and the metadata was provided uncurated.

In the prospective study, participants were roughly 18 to 100 years old, resided in approximately 22 geographic areas of the United States, and were enrolled through a virtual design. In the prospective study, cohorts were assigned on the basis of participant-reported clinical history obtained from a screening survey and a study questionnaire. Recovered participants in ImmuneRACE Cohort 3 were defined as having two consecutive negative NP/OP PCR tests, clearance from a healthcare professional, or resolution of symptoms. Each participant in the prospective study had whole blood, serum and a nasopharyngeal or oropharyngeal swab collected by mobile phlebotomists. Prospective study participants could optionally give additional blood draws and questionnaires over a roughly two-month period. Before DNA extraction, prospective study blood samples were shipped either frozen or at room temperature.

What was sequenced was PBMCs or T cells enriched from blood (not recorded which). The chain was built from TRBV6-6 and TRBJ2-2, and 7 junctional nucleotides match TRBD1. The TCR was taken from a man aged 25 to 40 who had recovered from COVID-19. DNA sequence: TGTGCCAGCAGAGACAGGGCGGGCACCGGGGAGCTGTTTTTT. Translation gives CASRDRAGTGELFF.